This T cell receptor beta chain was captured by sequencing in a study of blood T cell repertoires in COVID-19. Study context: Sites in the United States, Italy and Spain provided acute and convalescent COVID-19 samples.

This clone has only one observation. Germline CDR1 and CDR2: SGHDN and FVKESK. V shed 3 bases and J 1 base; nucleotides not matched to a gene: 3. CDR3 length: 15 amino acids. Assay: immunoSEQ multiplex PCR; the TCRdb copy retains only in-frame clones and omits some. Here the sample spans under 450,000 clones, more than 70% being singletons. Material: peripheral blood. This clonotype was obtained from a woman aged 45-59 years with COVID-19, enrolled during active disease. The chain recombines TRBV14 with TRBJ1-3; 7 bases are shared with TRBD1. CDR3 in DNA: TGTGCCAGCAGCCAGTCGACAGGGTCTGGAAACACCATATATTTT. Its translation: CASSQSTGSGNTIYF.